This is a list of T cell receptor beta chains from one sample in a study of cytomegalovirus exposure and HLA in healthy donors. Profiled with immunoSEQ multiplex PCR; TCRdb holds only in-frame clones, not every one. The profile shows approximately 100,000 clones, 75% of them singletons. Material: PBMCs. These receptor sequences come from a woman aged 18-30 years in good health and CMV-seropositive. Each CDR3 is given with its conserved first and last residue. The order of the fields is V gene, clone size, J gene, D gene, CDR3 protein, CDR3 DNA. The D gene is left open where the match is weak. Clone size, where shown, is once, few, many, or a class for clones that have expanded.

V gene: TRBV28
clone size: .
J gene: TRBJ1-5
D gene: .
CDR3 protein: CATDNLGQPQHF
CDR3 DNA: TGTGCCACCGACAACCTCGGACAGCCCCAGCATTTT

V gene: TRBV25-1
clone size: few
J gene: TRBJ2-1
D gene: .
CDR3 protein: CASSETGWFNEQFF
CDR3 DNA: TGTGCCAGCAGTGAAACGGGTTGGTTTAATGAGCAGTTCTTC

V gene: TRBV30
clone size: .
J gene: TRBJ2-3
D gene: .
CDR3 protein: CAWSPPRGRSTDTQYF
CDR3 DNA: TGTGCCTGGAGCCCACCTCGAGGGCGATCCACAGATACGCAGTATTTT

V gene: TRBV28
clone size: .
J gene: TRBJ2-7
D gene: .
CDR3 protein: CASTSVEGEQYF
CDR3 DNA: TGTGCCAGCACCTCGGTCGAGGGCGAGCAGTACTTC

V gene: TRBV4-2
clone size: .
J gene: TRBJ2-7
D gene: TRBD2
CDR3 protein: CASSQVSGTSGSEQYF
CDR3 DNA: TGTGCCAGCAGCCAAGTGAGCGGGACTAGCGGGAGCGAGCAGTACTTC

V gene: TRBV5-6
clone size: few
J gene: TRBJ1-1
D gene: TRBD1
CDR3 protein: CASSPTDRIEAFF
CDR3 DNA: TGTGCCAGCAGCCCGACGGACAGGATTGAAGCTTTCTTT

V gene: TRBV11-2
clone size: .
J gene: TRBJ2-1
D gene: TRBD2
CDR3 protein: CASSLDGGDNEQFF
CDR3 DNA: TGTGCCAGCAGCTTAGACGGGGGGGACAATGAGCAGTTCTTC

V gene: TRBV30
clone size: once
J gene: TRBJ1-3
D gene: .
CDR3 protein: CAWSDPIGGSGNTIYF
CDR3 DNA: TGTGCCTGGAGTGACCCGATAGGGGGCTCTGGAAACACCATATATTTT

V gene: TRBV4-3
clone size: few
J gene: TRBJ1-1
D gene: .
CDR3 protein: CASSQVRQNTEAFF
CDR3 DNA: TGCGCCAGCAGCCAAGTGAGGCAGAACACTGAAGCTTTCTTT

V gene: TRBV30
clone size: .
J gene: TRBJ2-7
D gene: TRBD1
CDR3 protein: CAWSVGQEPYYEQYF
CDR3 DNA: TGTGCCTGGAGTGTAGGACAGGAGCCGTACTACGAGCAGTACTTC

V gene: TRBV6-5
clone size: .
J gene: TRBJ2-7
D gene: TRBD2
CDR3 protein: CASSSPGTSRTYEQYF
CDR3 DNA: TGTGCCAGCAGTTCTCCGGGGACTAGCAGGACCTACGAGCAGTACTTC

V gene: TRBV29-1
clone size: few
J gene: TRBJ1-2
D gene: TRBD1
CDR3 protein: CSVRDRAAGYTF
CDR3 DNA: TGCAGCGTCCGGGACAGGGCGGCTGGCTACACCTTC

V gene: TRBV6-6
clone size: few
J gene: TRBJ2-1
D gene: TRBD2
CDR3 protein: CASRTGLAGYNEQFF
CDR3 DNA: TGTGCCAGCCGCACAGGACTAGCGGGGTACAATGAGCAGTTCTTC

V gene: TRBV2
clone size: .
J gene: TRBJ2-2
D gene: TRBD2
CDR3 protein: CASSEGAGLATGELFF
CDR3 DNA: TGTGCCAGCAGTGAGGGGGCGGGACTAGCGACCGGGGAGCTGTTTTTT

V gene: TRBV4-1
clone size: few
J gene: TRBJ2-3
D gene: .
CDR3 protein: CASRPTSTRGDTQYF
CDR3 DNA: TGCGCCAGCAGACCGACTAGTACAAGGGGTGATACGCAGTATTTT

V gene: TRBV7-9
clone size: .
J gene: TRBJ1-4
D gene: .
CDR3 protein: CASSLAGSGEKLFF
CDR3 DNA: TGTGCCAGCAGCTTAGCAGGGTCAGGGGAAAAACTGTTTTTT

V gene: TRBV7-3
clone size: .
J gene: TRBJ2-5
D gene: .
CDR3 protein: CASSSQGGGTPGETQYF
CDR3 DNA: TGTGCCAGCAGCTCCCAAGGGGGCGGGACGCCAGGGGAGACCCAGTACTTC

V gene: TRBV6-1
clone size: .
J gene: TRBJ2-3
D gene: TRBD1
CDR3 protein: CASSRQGATDTQYF
CDR3 DNA: TGTGCCAGCAGCCGACAGGGGGCCACAGATACGCAGTATTTT

V gene: TRBV14
clone size: .
J gene: TRBJ1-6
D gene: .
CDR3 protein: CASSLGASPSLHF
CDR3 DNA: TGTGCCAGCAGCCTGGGGGCCAGTCCATCCCTCCACTTT

V gene: TRBV27
clone size: once
J gene: TRBJ2-7
D gene: .
CDR3 protein: CASSLYPLGGYEQYF
CDR3 DNA: TGTGCCAGCAGTTTATACCCCCTAGGGGGATACGAGCAGTACTTC

V gene: TRBV29-1
clone size: .
J gene: TRBJ2-7
D gene: TRBD2
CDR3 protein: CSVDGLAGEGHSYEQYF
CDR3 DNA: TGCAGCGTTGATGGACTAGCGGGAGAGGGGCACTCCTACGAGCAGTACTTC

V gene: TRBV29-1
clone size: .
J gene: TRBJ1-2
D gene: TRBD1
CDR3 protein: CSVYLPGQGAKDVRFNYGYTF
CDR3 DNA: TGCAGCGTTTACCTTCCGGGACAGGGGGCAAAAGACGTCCGGTTCAACTATGGCTACACCTTC

V gene: TRBV7-3
clone size: .
J gene: TRBJ2-7
D gene: TRBD2
CDR3 protein: CASSPGTSGALISYEQYF
CDR3 DNA: TGTGCCAGCAGCCCGGGGACTAGCGGGGCCCTGATCTCCTACGAGCAGTACTTC

V gene: TRBV12-5
clone size: .
J gene: TRBJ2-3
D gene: TRBD2
CDR3 protein: CASGLVLVAGPSTDTQYF
CDR3 DNA: TGTGCTAGTGGTTTGGTACTTGTAGCGGGGCCTAGCACAGATACGCAGTATTTT

V gene: TRBV6-5
clone size: .
J gene: TRBJ1-1
D gene: TRBD1
CDR3 protein: CASSYAGGNTEAFF
CDR3 DNA: TGTGCCAGCAGTTACGCAGGGGGGAACACTGAAGCTTTCTTT

V gene: TRBV11-2
clone size: .
J gene: TRBJ2-1
D gene: .
CDR3 protein: CASSLGRSVYNEQFF
CDR3 DNA: TGTGCCAGCAGCTTAGGCCGGTCGGTCTACAATGAGCAGTTCTTC

V gene: TRBV29-1
clone size: .
J gene: TRBJ2-5
D gene: .
CDR3 protein: CSVILVAETQYF
CDR3 DNA: TGCAGCGTTATTCTCGTAGCGGAGACCCAGTACTTC

V gene: TRBV7-6
clone size: .
J gene: TRBJ2-5
D gene: TRBD1
CDR3 protein: CASSLGVEGAETQYF
CDR3 DNA: TGTGCCAGCAGCTTAGGTGTAGAGGGGGCAGAGACCCAGTACTTC

V gene: TRBV6-6
clone size: .
J gene: TRBJ2-3
D gene: .
CDR3 protein: CASSSSETSTDTQYF
CDR3 DNA: TGTGCCAGCAGTTCTAGCGAGACTTCCACAGATACGCAGTATTTT

V gene: TRBV6-4
clone size: few
J gene: TRBJ2-6
D gene: TRBD2
CDR3 protein: CASSDSLASGANVLTF
CDR3 DNA: TGTGCCAGCAGTGACTCACTAGCGTCTGGGGCCAACGTCCTGACTTTC

V gene: TRBV18
clone size: .
J gene: TRBJ1-1
D gene: TRBD1
CDR3 protein: CASSPLAGQGMSAFF
CDR3 DNA: TGTGCCAGCTCACCACTCGCAGGACAGGGTATGTCAGCTTTCTTT

V gene: TRBV19
clone size: once
J gene: TRBJ2-7
D gene: TRBD1
CDR3 protein: CASSTGDGEQYF
CDR3 DNA: TGTGCCAGTAGCACAGGGGATGGGGAGCAGTACTTC

V gene: TRBV10-3
clone size: .
J gene: TRBJ1-1
D gene: TRBD1
CDR3 protein: CAISEGQVVEAFF
CDR3 DNA: TGTGCCATCAGTGAGGGACAGGTAGTTGAAGCTTTCTTT

V gene: TRBV5-4
clone size: .
J gene: TRBJ2-7
D gene: TRBD1
CDR3 protein: CASSGGQGASNEQYF
CDR3 DNA: TGTGCCAGCAGCGGAGGACAGGGGGCTTCCAACGAGCAGTACTTC

V gene: TRBV5-1
clone size: .
J gene: TRBJ2-3
D gene: .
CDR3 protein: CASSLVGGFTDTQYF
CDR3 DNA: TGCGCCAGCAGCTTGGTTGGAGGATTCACAGATACGCAGTATTTT

V gene: TRBV7-2
clone size: once
J gene: TRBJ1-2
D gene: TRBD1
CDR3 protein: CASSFGQGGYTF
CDR3 DNA: TGTGCCAGCAGCTTTGGACAGGGCGGCTACACCTTC

V gene: TRBV11-3
clone size: few
J gene: TRBJ1-1
D gene: .
CDR3 protein: CASSLGVRGTEAFF
CDR3 DNA: TGTGCCAGCAGCTTAGGAGTCAGGGGAACTGAAGCTTTCTTT